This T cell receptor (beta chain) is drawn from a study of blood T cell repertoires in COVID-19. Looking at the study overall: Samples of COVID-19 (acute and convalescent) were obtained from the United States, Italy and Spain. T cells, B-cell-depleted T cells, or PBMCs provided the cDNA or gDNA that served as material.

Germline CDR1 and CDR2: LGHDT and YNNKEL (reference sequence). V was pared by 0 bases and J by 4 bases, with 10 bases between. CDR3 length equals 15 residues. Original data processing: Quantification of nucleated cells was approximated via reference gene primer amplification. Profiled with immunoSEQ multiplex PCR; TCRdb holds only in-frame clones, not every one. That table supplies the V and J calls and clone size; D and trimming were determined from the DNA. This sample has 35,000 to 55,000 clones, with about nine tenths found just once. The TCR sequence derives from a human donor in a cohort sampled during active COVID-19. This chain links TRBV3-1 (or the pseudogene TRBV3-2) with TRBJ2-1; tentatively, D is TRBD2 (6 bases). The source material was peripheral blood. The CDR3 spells CASSQDTGVYNEQFF. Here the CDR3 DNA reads TGTGCCAGCAGCCAAGATACGGGAGTATACAATGAGCAGTTCTTC.